A single sample is the source of the 21 T cell receptor beta chains below, sequenced in a study of CD8 T cells in ankylosing spondylitis. TCRdb ran MiXCR on the 5' RACE reads and lists one entry per CDR3 protein. The sample records some 290,000 distinct CDR3 sequences, 15% to 20% being singletons. The sequenced sample consisted of blood, either unsorted or a sorted T cell fraction (not recorded which). The receptor set was obtained from a male donor with ankylosing spondylitis or in good health (not recorded which).

The rearrangement joins TRBV7-9 to TRBJ2-3, with a tentative D call TRBD1 (6 bases). Germline V gene data show CDR1 as SEHNR and CDR2 as FQNEAQ (reference sequence). The CDR3 contains 16 residues. The V end was cut by 4 bases, the J end by 2 bases, with 16 bases between. Written as DNA, the CDR3 is TGTGCCAGCAGCTCCAGCCCGACAGGACCCACAGATACGCAGTATTTT. This translates into CASSSSPTGPTDTQYF.

The chain employs TRBV5-6 and TRBJ2-1, with D possibly called TRBD1 or TRBD2 (5 bases each). Germline V CDR1 and CDR2: SGHDT, YYEEEE. Trimming took off 0 bases at V and 8 bases at J, with 9 bases between the two ends. This CDR3 is 13 amino acids long. The CDR3 spells CASSLVWDDEQFF. CDR3 nucleotide sequence: TGTGCCAGCAGCTTGGTGTGGGACGATGAGCAGTTCTTC.

This clonotype was seen repeatedly, ten times or more. The chain employs TRBV5-1 and TRBJ1-1; D is uncertain. This CDR3 is 16 amino acids long. V was pared by 4 bases and J by 2 bases, with 18 bases between. Germline assignment: CDR1 SGHRS and CDR2 YFSETQ. The CDR3 here is CASSLTGRQDNTEAFF. The CDR3 nucleotides are TGCGCCAGCAGCCTCACGGGTCGGCAAGACAACACTGAAGCTTTCTTT.

This clonotype showed up just a few times. The chain carries TRBV12-3 or TRBV12-4 and TRBJ2-2; D is uncertain. V shed 0 bases and J shed 7 bases, with 6 bases lying between them. The CDR3 is made up of 13 amino acids. This chain's CDR3 is CASSLATRGELFF. CDR3 in DNA: TGTGCCAGCAGTTTAGCGACTCGCGGGGAGCTGTTTTTT.

This clonotype was detected a few times. The chain couples TRBV20-1 to TRBJ1-1, with D unclear. V was trimmed by 0 bases and J by 0 bases, leaving 14 bases between them. The CDR3 length is 16 residues. Germline V gene sequence: CDR1 DFQATT, CDR2 SNEGSKA (reference sequence). This chain's CDR3 is CSARDITGSLNTEAFF. CDR3 in DNA: TGCAGTGCTAGAGATATAACGGGTTCATTGAACACTGAAGCTTTCTTT.

This clonotype was detected ten times or more. The rearrangement uses TRBV6-1 and TRBJ1-5; D not resolved. This CDR3 contains 15 residues. CDR1 MNHNS and CDR2 SASEGT come from the germline V gene. The V gene lost 1 base and the J gene lost 0 bases, with 7 bases spanning the gap. The CDR3 reads CASSEGHVSNQPQHF. In DNA form, the CDR3 reads TGTGCCAGCAGTGAAGGGCACGTTAGCAATCAGCCCCAGCATTTT.

There are many counts of this clonotype. The rearrangement links TRBV20-1 to TRBJ2-1, with 8 bases fitting TRBD2. The trim removed 2 bases at V and 3 bases at J, leaving 3 bases unmatched. The CDR3 has 14 amino acids. From germline, CDR1 is DFQATT and CDR2 SNEGSKA (reference sequence). In DNA form, the CDR3 reads TGCAGTGCTAGAAGGCTAGCGGGCTACAATGAGCAGTTCTTC. It encodes CSARRLAGYNEQFF.

V usage is TRBV27 and J usage is TRBJ2-3; tentatively, D is TRBD2 (7 bases). CDR1 MNHEY and CDR2 SMNVEV come from the germline V gene (reference sequence). The CDR3 consists of 15 residues. Trimming took off 4 bases at V and 2 bases at J, with 13 bases between the two ends. The CDR3 loop is CASSYRGAVTDTQYF. CDR3 DNA: TGTGCCAGCAGTTACCGGGGGGCAGTCACAGATACGCAGTATTTT.

The rearrangement links TRBV4-1 to TRBJ2-3; TRBD2 is a possible D gene (6 bases). The CDR3 loop spans 15 amino acids. Germline V gives CDR1 MGHRA, CDR2 YSYEKL. Between the trimmed V and J ends, which lost 4 bases and 3 bases, there was a span of 14 bases. CDR3 residues: CASSRIAGLTDTQYF. Here the CDR3 DNA reads TGCGCCAGCAGCCGTATCGCGGGGTTAACAGATACGCAGTATTTT.

This clonotype has only a few counts. V gene TRBV27 combines with J gene TRBJ1-2; possible D gene TRBD1, 5 bases. Trimming left V 10 bases short and J 5 bases short, with 23 bases between. The CDR3 is 15 amino acids. Germline V gene lookup returns CDR1 MNHEY and CDR2 SMNVEV (reference sequence). The CDR3 coding sequence is TGTGCCATTTGTCTCGACAGATTTTATACTTATGGCTACACCTTC. Translation: CAICLDRFYTYGYTF.

The sample holds many counts of this clonotype. The chain has TRBV9 and TRBJ2-2, with 11 bases matching TRBD1. The V gene end was trimmed by 3 bases and the J gene end by 9 bases; junction bases not matched to a gene: 7. Germline CDR1 SGDLS, CDR2 YYNGEE. CDR3 size: 15 residues. CDR3 DNA sequence: TGTGCCAGCAGCGCAGGGACAGGGGGGAACCGGGAGCTGTTTTTT. It translates to CASSAGTGGNRELFF. The whole variable domain, filled in from reference TRBV9 and TRBJ2-2, reads DSGVTQTPKHLITATGQRVTLRCSPRSGDLSVYWYQQSLDQGLQFLIQYYNGEERAKGNILERFSAQQFPDLHSELNLSSLELGDSALYFCASSAGTGGNRELFFGEGSRLTVL.

This clonotype was counted only a few times. V is TRBV19 and J is TRBJ2-1; TRBD2 aligns across 8 bases. The germline V gene encodes CDR1 LNHDA and CDR2 SQIVND (reference sequence). V lost 7 bases, J lost 5 bases, and 4 bases stayed unmatched. The CDR3 runs 13 residues. The CDR3 loop is CASKGLADNEQFF. The CDR3 coding sequence is TGTGCCAGTAAAGGACTAGCCGACAATGAGCAGTTCTTC.

Only a few counts were recorded for this clonotype. The chain links TRBV7-6 to TRBJ2-2, with 9 bases fitting TRBD2. Germline V gene data show CDR1 as SGHVS and CDR2 as FNYEAQ. The CDR3 is 14 residues long. With 8 bases clipped from V and 9 bases from J, the junction kept 10 bases outside the gene matches. The CDR3 loop reads CASRGASGMRELFF. Here the CDR3 DNA reads TGTGCCAGCCGCGGCGCTAGCGGGATGAGGGAGCTGTTTTTT.

This clonotype was recorded a few times. The chain couples TRBV3-1 to TRBJ2-3; D is ambiguous. The CDR3 contains 13 residues. CDR1 is LGHDT and CDR2 is YNNKEL in the germline V gene (reference sequence). Between the trimmed V and J ends, which lost 0 bases and 6 bases, there was a span of 7 bases. In nucleotides, the CDR3 is TGTGCCAGCAGCCAAGATCTGGGGGATACGCAGTATTTT. Protein sequence: CASSQDLGDTQYF.

The rearrangement uses TRBV20-1 and TRBJ2-3; 10 bases fit TRBD2. This CDR3 contains 17 residues. Germline-derived CDR1 and CDR2 are DFQATT and SNEGSKA (reference sequence). Losses at the gene ends were 5 bases for V and 2 bases for J; bases not matched to a gene: 13. CDR3 sequence (DNA): TGCAGTGCTGAGCCCTTTCTAGCGGGGGTGATCACAGATACGCAGTATTTT. Residues: CSAEPFLAGVITDTQYF.

The rearrangement links TRBV3-1 to TRBJ2-2; D is unclear. V was clipped by 1 base and J by 2 bases, with 8 bases between them. Germline values: CDR1 LGHDT, CDR2 YNNKEL (reference sequence). The length of the CDR3 is 15 residues. Written as DNA, the CDR3 is TGTGCCAGCAGCCAAGTATTTTTAAACACCGGGGAGCTGTTTTTT. The encoded protein is CASSQVFLNTGELFF.

This clonotype has ten or more counts. The V and J genes are TRBV29-1 and TRBJ2-3, with a tentative D call TRBD2 (6 bases). Germline V gives CDR1 SQVTM, CDR2 ANQGSEA. The CDR3 length is 14 residues. Trimming pared 7 bases from V and 2 bases from J, leaving 16 bases between. The CDR3 sequence is CSDSGGKNTDTQYF. CDR3 DNA sequence: TGCAGCGACTCTGGCGGGAAGAACACAGATACGCAGTATTTT.

The V gene is TRBV5-1, the J gene TRBJ1-1; 8 bases agree with TRBD1. Per germline, CDR1 SGHRS and CDR2 YFSETQ. Trimming at V came to 2 bases and at J to 1 base, leaving 7 bases not matched to a gene. This CDR3 comprises 16 residues. The CDR3 bases are TGCGCCAGCAGCTTTAACGCCGGGACAGGGAACACTGAAGCTTTCTTT. The encoded protein is CASSFNAGTGNTEAFF.

J is TRBJ2-1 and V is TRBV11-2; D unresolved. V was clipped by 6 bases and J by 6 bases, with 6 bases between them. Looked up from germline, CDR1 is SGHAT and CDR2 is FQNNGV. The CDR3 contains 11 residues. CDR3 amino acids: CASSGFNEQFF. CDR3 DNA: TGTGCCAGCAGTGGGTTCAATGAGCAGTTCTTC.

The chain couples TRBV5-1 to TRBJ1-1, with D maybe TRBD1 (5 bases). Germline V gene lookup returns CDR1 SGHRS and CDR2 YFSETQ. Trimming left V 4 bases short and J 8 bases short, with 21 bases between. The CDR3 is 15 amino acids. The CDR3 region has the DNA TGCGCCAGCAGCCAATTGGGACGCGGCGGTTGGGAAGCTTTCTTT. The encoded protein is CASSQLGRGGWEAFF.

Many counts were recorded for this clonotype. This CDR3 is CASSLLTSGSVVDNEQFF. CDR3 nucleotide sequence: TGCGCCAGCAGCTTGTTGACTAGCGGGAGTGTAGTGGACAATGAGCAGTTCTTC. V gene TRBV5-1 combines with J gene TRBJ2-1; 12 bases map to TRBD2. This CDR3 has 18 amino acids. Germline assignment: CDR1 SGHRS and CDR2 YFSETQ. V lost 1 base, J lost 5 bases, and 10 bases stayed unmatched.